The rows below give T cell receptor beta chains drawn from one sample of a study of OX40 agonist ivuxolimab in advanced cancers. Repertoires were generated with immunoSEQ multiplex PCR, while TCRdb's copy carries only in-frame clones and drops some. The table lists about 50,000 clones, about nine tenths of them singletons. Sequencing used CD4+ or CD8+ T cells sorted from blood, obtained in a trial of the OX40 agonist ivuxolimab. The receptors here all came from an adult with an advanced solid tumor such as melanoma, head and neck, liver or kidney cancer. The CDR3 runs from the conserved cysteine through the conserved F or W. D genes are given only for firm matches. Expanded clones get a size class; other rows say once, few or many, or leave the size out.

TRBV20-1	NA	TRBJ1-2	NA	CSAREGYTF	TGCAGTGCTAGAGAAGGCTACACCTTC
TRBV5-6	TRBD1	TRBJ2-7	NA	CASSPTGLDYEQYF	TGTGCCAGCAGCCCGACAGGGTTGGACTACGAGCAGTACTTC
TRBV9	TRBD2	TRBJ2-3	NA	CASSDPRYGREVLDTQYF	TGTGCCAGCAGCGACCCTCGATATGGGCGGGAGGTTTTAGATACGCAGTATTTT
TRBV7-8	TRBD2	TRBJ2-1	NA	CASSYQPGLAVRKDNEQFF	TGTGCCAGCAGCTACCAGCCGGGACTAGCGGTCCGAAAGGACAATGAGCAGTTCTTC
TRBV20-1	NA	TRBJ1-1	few	CSAPLNTEAFF	TGCAGTGCTCCCCTGAACACTGAAGCTTTCTTT
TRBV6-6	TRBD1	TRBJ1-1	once	CASTKTGENTEAFF	TGTGCCAGCACCAAGACAGGGGAGAACACTGAAGCTTTCTTT
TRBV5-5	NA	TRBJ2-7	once	CASSLDIFYEQYF	TGTGCCAGCAGCCTCGACATTTTCTACGAGCAGTACTTC
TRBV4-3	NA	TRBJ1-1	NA	CASSQDFEADLNTEAFF	TGCGCCAGCAGCCAAGATTTCGAGGCAGATTTGAACACTGAAGCTTTCTTT
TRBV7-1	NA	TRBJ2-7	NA	CASSLVLGDYEQYF	TGTGCCAGCAGCTTAGTCCTGGGAGACTACGAGCAGTACTTC
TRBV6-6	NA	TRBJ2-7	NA	CASSPGGGYEQYF	TGTGCCAGCAGTCCGGGGGGCGGGTACGAGCAGTACTTC
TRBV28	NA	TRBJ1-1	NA	CASSTRGGIEAFF	TGTGCCAGCAGTACTAGGGGGGGAATTGAAGCTTTCTTT
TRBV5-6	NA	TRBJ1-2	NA	CASSFLRGEGGYTF	TGTGCCAGCAGCTTCTTAAGGGGCGAAGGCGGCTACACCTTC
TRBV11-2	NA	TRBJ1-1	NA	CASRFSTEAFF	TGTGCCAGCAGATTTTCCACTGAAGCTTTCTTT
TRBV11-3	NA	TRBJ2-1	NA	CASSFGTPNEQFF	TGTGCCAGCAGCTTCGGGACACCCAATGAGCAGTTCTTC
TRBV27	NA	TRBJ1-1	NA	CATREGPVTEAFF	TGTGCCACAAGGGAGGGGCCGGTCACTGAAGCTTTCTTT
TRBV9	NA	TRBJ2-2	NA	CASSQNIRDPGGTGELFF	TGTGCCAGCAGCCAAAATATCCGGGACCCTGGAGGAACCGGGGAGCTGTTTTTT
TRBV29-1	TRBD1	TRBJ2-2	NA	CSVAGTGGTGELFF	TGCAGCGTCGCCGGGACAGGGGGAACCGGGGAGCTGTTTTTT
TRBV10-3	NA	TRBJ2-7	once	CAISDGFYEQYF	TGTGCCATCAGTGATGGGTTCTACGAGCAGTACTTC
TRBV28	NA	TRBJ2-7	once	CASSLMTPGRHYEQYF	TGTGCCAGCAGTTTAATGACCCCGGGACGGCACTACGAGCAGTACTTC
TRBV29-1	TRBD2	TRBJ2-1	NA	CSVEDGTSGIYNEQFF	TGCAGCGTTGAAGATGGGACTAGCGGGATCTACAATGAGCAGTTCTTC
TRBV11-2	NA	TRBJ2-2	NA	CASSFMGTGELFF	TGTGCCAGCAGCTTCATGGGCACCGGGGAGCTGTTTTTT
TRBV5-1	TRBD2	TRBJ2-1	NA	CASSLAGLASYNEQFF	TGCGCCAGCAGCTTGGCGGGACTAGCATCCTACAATGAGCAGTTCTTC
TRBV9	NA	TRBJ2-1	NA	CASSPREYNEQFF	TGTGCCAGCAGCCCTCGGGAGTACAATGAGCAGTTCTTC
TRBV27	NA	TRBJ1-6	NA	CASSPYTVLPLHF	TGTGCCAGCAGCCCTTACACCGTCCTCCCCCTCCACTTT
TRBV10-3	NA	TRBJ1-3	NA	CAISDPTEPLSGNTIYF	TGTGCCATCAGTGACCCGACAGAACCCCTCTCTGGAAACACCATATATTTT
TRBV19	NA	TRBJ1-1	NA	CASSNHRTGNTEAFF	TGTGCCAGTAGTAACCACAGGACTGGGAACACTGAAGCTTTCTTT
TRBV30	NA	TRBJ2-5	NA	CAWSVGAGQETQYF	TGTGCCTGGAGTGTCGGGGCAGGGCAAGAGACCCAGTACTTC
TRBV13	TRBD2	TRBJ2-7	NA	CASRGGASYEQYF	TGTGCCAGCAGGGGAGGGGCCTCCTACGAGCAGTACTTC
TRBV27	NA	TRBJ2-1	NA	CASSLYGGSSYNEQFF	TGTGCCAGCAGTTTATATGGGGGAAGCTCCTACAATGAGCAGTTCTTC
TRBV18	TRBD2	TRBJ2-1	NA	CASSPTQRGSYNEQFF	TGTGCCAGCTCACCAACACAGCGGGGATCCTACAATGAGCAGTTCTTC
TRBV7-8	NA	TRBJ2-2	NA	CASSFFLGQLTANTGELFF	TGTGCCAGCAGCTTTTTTTTAGGACAGTTAACGGCGAACACCGGGGAGCTGTTTTTT
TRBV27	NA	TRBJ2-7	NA	CASSTGTRSVNEQYF	TGTGCCAGCAGTACTGGGACAAGGAGTGTCAACGAGCAGTACTTC
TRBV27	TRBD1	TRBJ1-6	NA	CASSGTANSPLHF	TGTGCCAGCAGCGGGACAGCTAATTCACCCCTCCACTTT
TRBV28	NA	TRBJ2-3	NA	CASSQPGISGDTQYF	TGTGCCAGCAGCCAACCCGGGATATCAGGGGATACGCAGTATTTT
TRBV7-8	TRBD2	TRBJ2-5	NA	CASNKAGVWETQYF	TGTGCCAGCAACAAAGCGGGAGTCTGGGAGACCCAGTACTTC
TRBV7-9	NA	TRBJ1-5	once	CASSGRQNQPQHF	TGTGCCAGCAGTGGACGACAGAATCAGCCCCAGCATTTT
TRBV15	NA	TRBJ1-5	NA	CATSRDRGVNQPQHF	TGTGCCACCAGCAGAGATAGAGGGGTGAATCAGCCCCAGCATTTT
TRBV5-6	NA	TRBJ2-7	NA	CASSLGRGGEQYF	TGTGCCAGCAGCTTGGGTAGGGGAGGCGAGCAGTACTTC
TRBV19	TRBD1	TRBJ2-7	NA	CASKAGQGVSYEQYF	TGTGCCAGCAAAGCGGGACAGGGGGTATCATACGAGCAGTACTTC
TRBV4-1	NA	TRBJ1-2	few	CASGEGTGGYTF	TGCGCCTCCGGGGAGGGAACGGGAGGCTACACCTTC
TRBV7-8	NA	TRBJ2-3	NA	CASSPGDYPDTDTQYF	TGTGCCAGCAGCCCTGGTGACTATCCCGACACAGATACGCAGTATTTT
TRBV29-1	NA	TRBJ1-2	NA	CSVVGANYGYTF	TGCAGCGTTGTGGGAGCTAACTATGGCTACACCTTC
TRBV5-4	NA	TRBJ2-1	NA	CASSAGVQGTEQFF	TGTGCCAGCAGCGCCGGGGTTCAGGGCACTGAGCAGTTCTTC
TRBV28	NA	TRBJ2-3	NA	CASSPLLVGGPGTQYF	TGTGCCAGCAGTCCGCTTCTTGTGGGGGGGCCTGGTACGCAGTATTTT
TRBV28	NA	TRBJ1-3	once	CASSFYTGIYF	TGTGCCAGCAGTTTTTACACGGGCATATATTTT
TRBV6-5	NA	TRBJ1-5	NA	CASSEDGFLPPQHF	TGTGCCAGCAGCGAAGACGGATTCCTACCCCCCCAGCATTTT
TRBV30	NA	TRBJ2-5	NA	CAWSGERAETQYF	TGTGCCTGGAGTGGAGAAAGGGCCGAGACCCAGTACTTC
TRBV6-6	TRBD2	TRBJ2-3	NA	CASSLTSGGTDTQYF	TGTGCCAGCAGTTTGACTAGCGGGGGGACAGATACGCAGTATTTT
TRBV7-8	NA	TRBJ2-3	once	CASSSHRTDFTDTQYF	TGTGCCAGCAGCTCCCATCGGACAGACTTCACAGATACGCAGTATTTT
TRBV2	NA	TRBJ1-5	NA	CASSGWEGNQPQHF	TGTGCCAGCAGTGGGTGGGAAGGCAATCAGCCCCAGCATTTT
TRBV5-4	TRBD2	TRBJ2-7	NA	CASSPPGGFNEQYF	TGTGCCAGCAGCCCCCCGGGGGGATTCAATGAGCAGTACTTC